Reported below is one TCR beta chain. The antigen remains unidentified. This entry is derived from a study of T-cell memory formation after mild COVID-19. General study findings and limits: Proof of SARS-CoV-2 specificity was absent for the second-wave clones that crested on day 37.

TCRdb processed the 5' RACE reads anew with MiXCR; each CDR3 protein has one entry. The sample consists of some 68,000 distinct CDR3 sequences, 16% of them appearing once. The receptor was derived from an adult woman who had mild COVID-19 (a few samples of this study predate the infection). Cell type and time point are not known. Sample: PBMCs or a T cell subset sorted from them (not recorded which).

The CDR3 DNA reads as TGCGCCAGCAGCCAAGATAAGGGTTGGGTGAGGGACAATGAGCAGTTCTTC. Amino acid sequence: CASSQDKGWVRDNEQFF. The gene calls are TRBV4-3 and TRBJ2-1; a weak D match, TRBD2 (5 bases). CDR1 is LGHNA and CDR2 is YSLEER in the germline V gene. The V end was cut by 0 bases, the J end by 5 bases, with 17 bases between. CDR3 length: 17 amino acids.